These T cell receptor beta chains were read from a single sample in a study of OX40 agonist ivuxolimab in advanced cancers. Profiled with immunoSEQ multiplex PCR; TCRdb holds only in-frame clones, not every one. Of about 36,000 clones in the sample, 60% to 85% were seen once. Sequenced here: CD4+ or CD8+ T cells sorted from blood, sampled in a trial of the OX40 agonist ivuxolimab. The receptors come from an adult with an advanced solid tumor such as melanoma, head and neck, liver or kidney cancer. Both conserved end residues are part of each CDR3. Fields, in order: D gene, V gene, CDR3 length, clone size, CDR3 protein. D genes are given only for firm matches. The size of a clone is reported for some rows only, either as once, few or many, or as a class for expanded clones.

D: .
V: TRBV30
length: 13
size: .
CDR3: CAWSSGSGNTIYF

D: .
V: TRBV4-1
length: 14
size: .
CDR3: CASSQEAMSYGYTF

D: .
V: TRBV7-8
length: 16
size: .
CDR3: CASSFLGARLTGELFF

D: .
V: TRBV9
length: 15
size: .
CDR3: CASSVGLRGGQGYTF

D: .
V: TRBV5-4
length: 15
size: medium-sized
CDR3: CASSTDQNSGNTIYF

D: .
V: TRBV6-1
length: 11
size: .
CDR3: CASPTATEAFF

D: .
V: TRBV28
length: 14
size: .
CDR3: CASSSGEFGQPQHF

D: .
V: TRBV28
length: 13
size: .
CDR3: CASSRPIQVGAFF

D: TRBD1
V: TRBV19
length: 15
size: once
CDR3: CASSIRDRAEDTQYF

D: .
V: TRBV5-6
length: 14
size: few
CDR3: CASSLFRAYNEQFF

D: .
V: TRBV21-1
length: 14
size: .
CDR3: CASSKGTVNYGYTF

D: .
V: TRBV6-6
length: 13
size: .
CDR3: CASSYGGGEGYTF

D: TRBD1
V: TRBV10-3
length: 16
size: .
CDR3: CAISDGQGVLGTEAFF

D: .
V: TRBV19
length: 17
size: few
CDR3: CASSIGPGQVLPYTQYF

D: .
V: TRBV5-6
length: 14
size: once
CDR3: CASSRDIATAEAFF

D: TRBD2
V: TRBV28
length: 17
size: .
CDR3: CASSSLKASGVNYEQYF

D: .
V: TRBV6-4
length: 12
size: .
CDR3: CASSDPRAGAFF

D: .
V: TRBV7-2
length: 16
size: few
CDR3: CASSPLPGESNQPQHF

D: .
V: TRBV27
length: 14
size: once
CDR3: CASSLRDPTTEAFF

D: .
V: TRBV19
length: 16
size: .
CDR3: CASSAFSLGDNTEAFF

D: TRBD1
V: TRBV5-4
length: 19
size: .
CDR3: CASSPPGTGNTAGANVLTF

D: .
V: TRBV6-1
length: 13
size: .
CDR3: CASMGGVNTEAFF

D: TRBD1
V: TRBV7-9
length: 17
size: .
CDR3: CASSLGWDRRKHYGYTF

D: .
V: TRBV27
length: 16
size: .
CDR3: CASSPYGRGRDNEQFF

D: .
V: TRBV19
length: 13
size: once
CDR3: CASSISIEKGYTF

D: TRBD2
V: TRBV27
length: 17
size: .
CDR3: CASRGGTKRSGANVLTF

D: TRBD1
V: TRBV15
length: 12
size: few
CDR3: CATGDRDSPLHF

D: TRBD2
V: TRBV6-1
length: 15
size: .
CDR3: CASSAASGGQETQYF

D: TRBD1
V: TRBV4-1
length: 15
size: .
CDR3: CASSQDDRGRDGYTF

D: TRBD1
V: TRBV5-1
length: 16
size: once
CDR3: CASSLAGTGTDYGYTF

D: .
V: TRBV7-7
length: 15
size: .
CDR3: CASSLTTYSGNTIYF

D: .
V: TRBV5-4
length: 13
size: .
CDR3: CASSPDNSYGYTF

D: TRBD1
V: TRBV30
length: 15
size: .
CDR3: CAWSFSTGANEKLFF

D: .
V: TRBV6-6
length: 13
size: .
CDR3: CASSYRALGEQFF

D: .
V: TRBV5-1
length: 15
size: .
CDR3: CASSPDHPVNQPQHF

D: TRBD1
V: TRBV7-2
length: 14
size: .
CDR3: CASRSGGSNYGYTF

D: TRBD1
V: TRBV7-2
length: 15
size: .
CDR3: CASSGQGGEGETQYF

D: TRBD1
V: TRBV5-1
length: 14
size: .
CDR3: CASMQDESWDSEYF

D: .
V: TRBV2
length: 17
size: few
CDR3: CASSERVGRRANYGYTF

D: .
V: TRBV10-1
length: 14
size: .
CDR3: CASSATLEGETQYF

D: .
V: TRBV6-5
length: 15
size: .
CDR3: CASSYTQTALYGYTF

D: .
V: TRBV18
length: 11
size: .
CDR3: CASSQSVGYTF

D: .
V: TRBV4-1
length: 18
size: .
CDR3: CASSQDPSSTDFLYGYTF

D: TRBD2
V: TRBV10-3
length: 15
size: .
CDR3: CASSEGSSGKNIQYF

D: TRBD2
V: TRBV7-8
length: 16
size: .
CDR3: CASSPRLAGGIETQYF

D: .
V: TRBV9
length: 15
size: .
CDR3: CASSEGQGANSPLHF

D: .
V: TRBV6-1
length: 12
size: .
CDR3: CASSVDGKRQFF

D: TRBD2
V: TRBV10-1
length: 14
size: .
CDR3: CASSPSGGSGELFF

D: .
V: TRBV5-6
length: 15
size: .
CDR3: CASSLSPQNNYGYTF

D: TRBD2
V: TRBV6-4
length: 17
size: .
CDR3: CASSYSLAGANTGELFF

D: TRBD1
V: TRBV2
length: 14
size: many
CDR3: CASTRDRGAYGYTF